The 30 T cell receptor beta chains in this list originate from one sample, sequenced in a study of T cell responses to AZD1222 COVID-19 vaccine. Measured with immunoSEQ multiplex PCR; TCRdb has only the in-frame clones, and not every one. The table has 18,000 or so clones, roughly 91% seen once; the top ten hold about 8.7%. The sample was peripheral blood, taken 28 days after the second AZD1222 dose. These receptors were obtained from an adult who received the AZD1222 COVID-19 vaccine.

The V gene is TRBV27, the J gene TRBJ1-5; D remains ambiguous. Trimming took 8 bases from V and 3 from J, leaving 14 bases between them. The CDR3 loop spans 14 amino acids. The germline V gene encodes CDR1 MNHEY and CDR2 SMNVEV (reference sequence). CDR3 amino acids: CASASGRTNQPQHF. CDR3 bases: TGTGCCAGCGCCTCAGGTCGGACCAATCAGCCCCAGCATTTT.

The genes are TRBV5-1 and TRBJ2-2; 7 bases agree with TRBD1. Germline lookup yields CDR1 SGHRS and CDR2 YFSETQ. V shed 4 bases, J shed 4 bases, and the junction held 7 bases outside the gene matches. This CDR3 is built from 15 residues. CDR3 loop: CASSHRGPTTGELFF. The CDR3 DNA sequence: TGCGCCAGCAGCCACAGGGGCCCAACCACCGGGGAGCTGTTTTTT.

V is TRBV29-1 and J is TRBJ1-5; D remains ambiguous. Trimming took off 7 bases at V and 3 bases at J, with 16 bases between the two ends. The CDR3 sequence is 14 residues long. Germline CDR1 SQVTM, CDR2 ANQGSEA. CDR3: CSAIPHGNNQPQHF. CDR3 nucleotides: TGCAGCGCCATCCCCCACGGTAACAATCAGCCCCAGCATTTT.

V usage is TRBV5-1 and J usage is TRBJ2-5; 8 bases are shared with TRBD1. This CDR3 contains 16 residues. Looked up from germline, CDR1 is SGHRS and CDR2 is YFSETQ. J gave up 5 bases and V 1 base, and 10 bases lay outside the gene matches. This CDR3 is CASSLNAGGLGETQYF. CDR3 nucleotides: TGCGCCAGCAGCTTGAATGCAGGGGGCTTGGGGGAGACCCAGTACTTC.

The chain combines TRBV28 with TRBJ1-2; 11 bases map to TRBD1. V dropped 4 bases and J dropped 6; count of bases not matched to a gene: 1. CDR1 MDHEN and CDR2 SYDVKM come from the germline V gene. This CDR3 is built from 13 residues. The CDR3 sequence is CASSSDRGHGYTF. In DNA, the CDR3 is TGTGCCAGCAGTTCGGACAGGGGGCATGGCTACACCTTC.

This clone has just one count. The chain carries TRBV10-3 and TRBJ1-6; 7 nucleotides align to TRBD1. Germline V gene lookup returns CDR1 ENHRY and CDR2 SYGVKD. The CDR3 sequence is 14 residues long. V was clipped by 4 bases and J by 7 bases; unmatched bases: 4. CDR3 sequence (DNA): TGTGCCATCAGTGGCCGGGACAGCAATTCACCCCTCCACTTT. It specifies CAISGRDSNSPLHF.

V and J are TRBV4-1 and TRBJ1-5; D gene ambiguous. There are 15 residues in the CDR3. Per germline, CDR1 MGHRA and CDR2 YSYEKL. V was pared by 4 bases and J by 4 bases, with 14 bases between. In DNA form, the CDR3 reads TGCGCCAGCAGCCCCATACCGCAGGAGAATCAGCCCCAGCATTTT. Residues: CASSPIPQENQPQHF.

The genes are TRBV5-1 and TRBJ2-2; D unresolved. CDR1 SGHRS and CDR2 YFSETQ come from the germline V gene. Trimming removed 0 bases at V and 6 bases at J, with 9 bases between. The CDR3 runs to 14 residues. CDR3 amino acids: CASSLAGEAGELFF. As DNA, the CDR3 is TGCGCCAGCAGCTTGGCTGGGGAAGCCGGGGAGCTGTTTTTT. Looking up the rest from reference TRBV5-1 and TRBJ2-2 gives the full variable domain: KAGVTQTPRYLIKTRGQQVTLSCSPISGHRSVSWYQQTPGQGLQFLFEYFSETQRNKGNFPGRFSGRQFSNSRSEMNVSTLELGDSALYLCASSLAGEAGELFFGEGSRLTVL.

This clone appeared a few times. The rearrangement joins TRBV6-1 to TRBJ1-2, with TRBD1 identical over 12 bases. The CDR3 covers 17 residues. J was trimmed by 1 base and V by 4 bases; bases with no gene match: 7. Germline values: CDR1 MNHNS, CDR2 SASEGT. CDR3: CASSASGQGAFNYGYTF. The CDR3 region has the DNA TGTGCCAGCAGTGCCTCGGGACAGGGGGCCTTTAACTATGGCTACACCTTC.

The chain uses TRBV7-8 and TRBJ1-1; no firm D call. This CDR3 spans 15 amino acids. V was pared by 4 bases and J by 1 base, with 13 bases between. The V gene's germline CDR1 is SGHVS and CDR2 FQNEAQ. For the CDR3, the DNA is TGTGCCAGCAGCTCCCAAAGGGCAGGGAACACTGAAGCTTTCTTT. Amino acids: CASSSQRAGNTEAFF.

This clone was counted a single time. CDR3: CASRSGSGTTETQYF. The DNA for the CDR3 is TGCGCCAGCAGGTCCGGTAGCGGAACCACGGAGACCCAGTACTTC. The gene calls are TRBV5-1 and TRBJ2-5; TRBD2 might be the D (6 bases). The CDR3 consists of 15 residues. V lost 5 bases and J 5 bases, leaving 19 bases between the germline ends. Germline CDR1 reads SGHRS; CDR2 reads YFSETQ.

V usage is TRBV6-5 and J usage is TRBJ2-7, with 8 bases aligning to TRBD2. V trimming: 2 bases; J trimming: 0 bases; junction bases outside the gene matches: 6. This CDR3 is built from 16 residues. Germline CDR1 is MNHEY and CDR2 is SVGAGI. The CDR3 coding sequence is TGTGCCAGCAGTTACCGGGGGGGCAGGAACTCCTACGAGCAGTACTTC. Translation: CASSYRGGRNSYEQYF.

The chain has TRBV11-2 and TRBJ1-5; 7 bases align to TRBD1. Germline CDR1 and CDR2: SGHAT and FQNNGV. The CDR3 covers 15 residues. The junction had 11 bases not matched to a gene; V was cut back by 4 bases and J by 8 bases. The CDR3 sequence is CASSSTRDSTKPQHF. CDR3 DNA sequence: TGTGCCAGCAGCTCCACACGGGACAGTACGAAGCCCCAGCATTTT.

The chain combines TRBV19 with TRBJ1-4; D may be TRBD1 (6 bases). Trimming shortened V by 4 bases and J by 3 bases, and 15 bases separated the two germline ends. The CDR3 spans 16 residues. Germline CDR1 and CDR2: LNHDA and SQIVND (reference sequence). The CDR3 bases are TGTGCCAGTAGTACCCTCAGCAGGGGTGCTAATGAAAAACTGTTTTTT. Translating gives CASSTLSRGANEKLFF.

The rearrangement uses TRBV6-1 and TRBJ2-1; tentatively, D is TRBD1 or TRBD2 (5 bases each). This CDR3 is 16 amino acids long. The V and J ends lost 1 base and 3 bases respectively, with 13 bases between them. CDR1 and CDR2 from the germline V gene are MNHNS and SASEGT. The DNA for the CDR3 is TGTGCCAGCAGTGAAGACGGGGCAGCGGACTACAATGAGCAGTTCTTC. Encoded protein: CASSEDGAADYNEQFF.

The chain couples TRBV6-5 to TRBJ1-2; D gene uncertain. V lost 0 bases and J lost 8, with 16 bases in between. Germline loops: CDR1 MNHEY, CDR2 SVGAGI. The CDR3 loop spans 15 amino acids. CDR3 region: CASSYSSGSPWGYTF. In DNA, the CDR3 is TGTGCCAGCAGTTACTCGAGTGGGTCCCCTTGGGGCTACACCTTC.

The chain has TRBV5-6 and TRBJ1-2; D ambiguous. Looked up from germline, CDR1 is SGHDT and CDR2 is YYEEEE. Deletions cut 1 base from V and 1 base from J, with 2 bases between. CDR3 length: 12 residues. CDR3 nucleotide sequence: TGTGCCAGCAGCTTGCGTAACTATGGCTACACCTTC. The encoded protein is CASSLRNYGYTF.

V usage is TRBV11-2 and J usage is TRBJ1-2; TRBD1 matches 7 bases. The V and J ends lost 1 base and 2 bases, in that order; junction bases with no gene match: 7. There are 16 residues in the CDR3. The germline V gene has CDR1 SGHAT and CDR2 FQNNGV. The CDR3 DNA reads TGTGCCAGCAGCTTAGCCGGCACAGGGGACAACTATGGCTACACCTTC. Translation gives CASSLAGTGDNYGYTF.

The chain links TRBV4-1 to TRBJ1-4, with 11 bases aligning to TRBD1. The CDR3 loop spans 16 amino acids. V lost 4 bases to trimming and J lost 4 bases; unmatched junction nucleotides: 5. The germline gives CDR1 MGHRA, CDR2 YSYEKL. The CDR3 here is CASSPGQGAFNEKLFF. The CDR3 coding sequence is TGCGCCAGCAGCCCCGGACAGGGGGCTTTTAATGAAAAACTGTTTTTT.

This chain uses TRBV27 with TRBJ2-7, with 10 bases fitting TRBD1. The ends lost 4 bases at V and 0 bases at J; junction bases unmatched: 3. Germline CDR1 is MNHEY and CDR2 is SMNVEV (reference sequence). This CDR3 has 15 amino acids. DNA for the CDR3: TGTGCCAGCAGTTGGGACAGGGGCAGCTCCTACGAGCAGTACTTC. Translating it yields CASSWDRGSSYEQYF.

The rearrangement uses TRBV3-1 (or the pseudogene TRBV3-2) and TRBJ2-1; D uncertain. Between the trimmed V and J ends, which lost 0 bases and 8 bases, there was a span of 17 bases. The germline V gene has CDR1 LGHDT and CDR2 YNNKEL (reference sequence). This CDR3 contains 16 residues. The CDR3 DNA reads as TGTGCCAGCAGCCAAGATCGGTTAATCCCACTGGATGAGCAGTTCTTC. It specifies CASSQDRLIPLDEQFF.

The sample holds one count of this clone. The chain recombines TRBV15 with TRBJ2-5, with 7 bases identical to TRBD2. The V and J ends lost 3 bases and 2 bases, in that order; junction bases with no gene match: 6. The CDR3 is made up of 15 amino acids. Germline V gene sequence: CDR1 LNHNV, CDR2 YYDKDF (reference sequence). For the CDR3, the DNA is TGTGCCACCAGCAGGTCAGCGGGAACTCAAGAGACCCAGTACTTC. It specifies CATSRSAGTQETQYF.

The genes are TRBV24-1 and TRBJ2-5, with 8 bases that match TRBD1. The V and J ends lost 7 bases and 4 bases, in that order; junction bases with no gene match: 4. The CDR3 sequence is 13 residues long. Germline-derived CDR1 and CDR2 are KGHDR and SFDVKD. The chain's CDR3 is CATSSDRGETQYF. CDR3 nucleotides: TGTGCCACCAGCAGTGACAGGGGAGAGACCCAGTACTTC.

This chain connects TRBV11-2 to TRBJ1-1; 11 positions match TRBD1. CDR1 SGHAT and CDR2 FQNNGV come from the germline V gene. The CDR3 runs 19 residues. Losses at the gene ends were 5 bases for V and 4 bases for J; bases not matched to a gene: 18. The CDR3 DNA follows: TGTGCCAGCAGCACCCTCCTGGGGACAGGGGGAGTACTTGGCACTGAAGCTTTCTTT. Its translation is CASSTLLGTGGVLGTEAFF. Full variable domain (remainder filled in from reference TRBV11-2 and TRBJ1-1): EAGVAQSPRYKIIEKRQSVAFWCNPISGHATLYWYQQILGQGPKLLIQFQNNGVVDDSQLPKDRFSAERLKGVDSTLKIQPAKLEDSAVYLCASSTLLGTGGVLGTEAFFGQGTRLTVV.

The genes are TRBV5-1 and TRBJ2-7; tentatively, D is TRBD2 (5 bases). Germline values: CDR1 SGHRS, CDR2 YFSETQ. The CDR3 spans 13 residues. V lost 4 bases to trimming and J lost 1 base, with 9 bases between them. CDR3 region: CASSAPGSYEQYF. The CDR3 DNA is TGCGCCAGCAGCGCCCCGGGGTCCTACGAGCAGTACTTC.

The chain links TRBV18 to TRBJ1-2; D is unresolved. Germline-derived CDR1 and CDR2 are KGHSH and LQKENI. The CDR3 spans 13 residues. V shed 2 bases and J shed 3 bases, with 7 bases lying between them. CDR3 loop: CASSPSTDYGYTF. The CDR3 DNA follows: TGTGCCAGCTCACCAAGTACAGACTATGGCTACACCTTC.

This clone has a handful of counts. This chain links TRBV18 with TRBJ2-2; D not certain. The CDR3 has 13 amino acids. The V gene lost 8 bases and the J gene lost 1 base, with 8 bases spanning the gap. CDR1 is KGHSH and CDR2 is LQKENI in the germline V gene. The DNA of the CDR3 is TGTGCCAGCCGTTTAGGGAACACCGGGGAGCTGTTTTTT. Translation gives CASRLGNTGELFF.

The CDR3 loop is CAISESPGRYEQYV. The CDR3 coding sequence is TGTGCCATCAGTGAGTCACCAGGGCGGTACGAGCAGTACGTC. This chain joins TRBV10-3 and TRBJ2-7, with D perhaps matching TRBD1 (5 bases). Trimming took 0 bases from V and 4 from J, leaving 10 bases between them. The CDR3 length is 14 residues. Per germline, CDR1 ENHRY and CDR2 SYGVKD.

The chain employs TRBV5-1 and TRBJ2-7; D is perhaps TRBD1 (6 bases). The germline gives CDR1 SGHRS, CDR2 YFSETQ. The CDR3 runs to 11 residues. V lost 3 bases to trimming and J lost 7 bases, with 8 bases between them. The CDR3 reads CASSYRVEQYF. The CDR3 nucleotides are TGCGCCAGCAGCTACAGGGTTGAGCAGTACTTC.

J is TRBJ2-1 and V is TRBV3-1 (or the pseudogene TRBV3-2); TRBD2 aligns across 7 bases. The trim removed 5 bases at V and 3 bases at J, leaving 4 bases unmatched. The CDR3 length is 14 residues. Germline values: CDR1 LGHDT, CDR2 YNNKEL (reference sequence). The CDR3 nucleotides read TGTGCCAGCAGCTTAGCGGGCCACTACAATGAGCAGTTCTTC. Translating it yields CASSLAGHYNEQFF.